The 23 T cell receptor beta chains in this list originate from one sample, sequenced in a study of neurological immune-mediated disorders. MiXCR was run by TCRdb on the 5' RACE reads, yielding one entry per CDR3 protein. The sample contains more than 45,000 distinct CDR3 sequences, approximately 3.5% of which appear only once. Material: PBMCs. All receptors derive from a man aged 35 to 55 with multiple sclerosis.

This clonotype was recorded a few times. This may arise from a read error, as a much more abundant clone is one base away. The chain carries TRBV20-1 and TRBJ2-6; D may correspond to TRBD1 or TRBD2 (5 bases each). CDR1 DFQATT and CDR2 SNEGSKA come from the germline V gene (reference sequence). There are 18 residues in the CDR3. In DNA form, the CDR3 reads TGCAGTGCTAGAGCTCAGGGACCGAGAACCTCTGGGGCCAAAGTCCTGACTTTC. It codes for CSARAQGPRTSGAKVLTF.

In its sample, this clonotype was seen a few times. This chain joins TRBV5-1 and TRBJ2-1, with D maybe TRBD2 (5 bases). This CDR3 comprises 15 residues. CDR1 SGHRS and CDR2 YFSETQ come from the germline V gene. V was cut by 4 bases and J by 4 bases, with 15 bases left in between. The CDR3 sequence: CASSVQRERYNEQFF. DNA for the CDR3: TGCGCCAGCAGCGTACAACGGGAAAGATACAATGAGCAGTTCTTC.

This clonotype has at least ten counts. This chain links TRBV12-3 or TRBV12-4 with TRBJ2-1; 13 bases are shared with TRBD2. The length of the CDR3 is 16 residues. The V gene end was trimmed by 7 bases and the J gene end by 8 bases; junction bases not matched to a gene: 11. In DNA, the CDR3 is TGTGCCAGCACCCGCTCACTAGCGGGGGGGCCGGATGAGCAGTTCTTC. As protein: CASTRSLAGGPDEQFF.

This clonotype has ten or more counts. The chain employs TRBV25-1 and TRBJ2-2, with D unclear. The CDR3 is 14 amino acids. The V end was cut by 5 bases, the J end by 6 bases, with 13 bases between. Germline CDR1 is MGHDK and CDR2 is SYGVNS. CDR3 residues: CASSHRTGSGELFF. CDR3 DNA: TGTGCCAGCAGTCATCGGACGGGTTCCGGGGAGCTGTTTTTT.

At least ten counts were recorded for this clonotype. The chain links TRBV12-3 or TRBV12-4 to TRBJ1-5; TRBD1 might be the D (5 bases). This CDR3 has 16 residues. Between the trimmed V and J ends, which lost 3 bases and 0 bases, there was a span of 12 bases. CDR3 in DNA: TGTGCCAGCAGTTTCGGAGGGGCAGGTAGCAATCAGCCCCAGCATTTT. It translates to CASSFGGAGSNQPQHF.

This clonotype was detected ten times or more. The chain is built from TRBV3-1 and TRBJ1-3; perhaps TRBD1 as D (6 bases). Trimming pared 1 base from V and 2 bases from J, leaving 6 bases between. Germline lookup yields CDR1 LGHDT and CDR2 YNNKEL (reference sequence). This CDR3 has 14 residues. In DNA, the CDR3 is TGTGCCAGCAGCCAAGCAGGGGCTGGAAACACCATATATTTT. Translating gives CASSQAGAGNTIYF.

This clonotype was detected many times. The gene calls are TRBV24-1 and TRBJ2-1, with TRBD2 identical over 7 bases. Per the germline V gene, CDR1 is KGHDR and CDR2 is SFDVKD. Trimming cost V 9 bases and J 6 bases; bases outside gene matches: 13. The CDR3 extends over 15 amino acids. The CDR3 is CATSPGRVAPNEQFF. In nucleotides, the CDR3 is TGTGCCACCTCCCCGGGGAGGGTTGCCCCCAATGAGCAGTTCTTC.

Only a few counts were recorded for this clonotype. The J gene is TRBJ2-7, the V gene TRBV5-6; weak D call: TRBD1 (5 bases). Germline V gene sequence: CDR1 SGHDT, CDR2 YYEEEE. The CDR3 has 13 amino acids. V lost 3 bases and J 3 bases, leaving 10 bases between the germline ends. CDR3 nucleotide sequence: TGTGCCAGCAGCTCGCCAGACAGCTACGAGCAGTACTTC. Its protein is CASSSPDSYEQYF.

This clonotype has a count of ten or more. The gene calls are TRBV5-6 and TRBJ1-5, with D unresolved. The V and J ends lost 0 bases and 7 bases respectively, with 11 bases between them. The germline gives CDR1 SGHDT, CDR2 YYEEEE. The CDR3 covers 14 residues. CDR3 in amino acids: CASSLGIGEQPQHF. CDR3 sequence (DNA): TGTGCCAGCAGCTTGGGAATTGGTGAGCAGCCCCAGCATTTT.

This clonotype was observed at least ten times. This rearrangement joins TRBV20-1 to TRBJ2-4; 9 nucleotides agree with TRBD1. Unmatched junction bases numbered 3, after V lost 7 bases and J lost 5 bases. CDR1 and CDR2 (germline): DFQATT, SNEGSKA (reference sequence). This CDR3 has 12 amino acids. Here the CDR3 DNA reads TGCAGTGGGACAGGGGCAGAAAACATTCAGTACTTC. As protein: CSGTGAENIQYF.

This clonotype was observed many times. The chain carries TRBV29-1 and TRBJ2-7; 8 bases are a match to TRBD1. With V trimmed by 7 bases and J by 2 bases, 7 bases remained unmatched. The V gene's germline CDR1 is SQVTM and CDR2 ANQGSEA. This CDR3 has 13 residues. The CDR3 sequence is CSAKTGAAYEQYF. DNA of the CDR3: TGCAGCGCGAAGACAGGGGCAGCCTACGAGCAGTACTTC.

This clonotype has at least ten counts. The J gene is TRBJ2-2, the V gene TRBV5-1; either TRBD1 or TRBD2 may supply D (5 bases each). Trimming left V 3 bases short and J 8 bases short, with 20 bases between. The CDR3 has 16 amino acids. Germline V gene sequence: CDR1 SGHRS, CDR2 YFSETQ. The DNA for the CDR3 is TGCGCCAGCAGCTCCCCCGTCCTGAGGGGTTCAGGGGAGCTGTTTTTT. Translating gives CASSSPVLRGSGELFF.

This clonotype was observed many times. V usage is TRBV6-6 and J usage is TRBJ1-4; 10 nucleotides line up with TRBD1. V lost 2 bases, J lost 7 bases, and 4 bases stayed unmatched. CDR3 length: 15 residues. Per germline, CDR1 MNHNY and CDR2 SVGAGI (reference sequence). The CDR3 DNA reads TGTGCCAGCAGTTACCCGGGACAGGGGTCTGAAAAACTGTTTTTT. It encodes CASSYPGQGSEKLFF.

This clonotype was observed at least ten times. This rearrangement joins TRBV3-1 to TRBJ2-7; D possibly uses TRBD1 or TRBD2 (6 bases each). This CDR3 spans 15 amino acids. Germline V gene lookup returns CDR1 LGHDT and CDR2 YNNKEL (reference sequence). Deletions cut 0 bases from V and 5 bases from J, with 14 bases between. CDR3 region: CASSQEGGSLHEQYF. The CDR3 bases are TGTGCCAGCAGCCAAGAGGGGGGCTCGCTCCACGAGCAGTACTTC.

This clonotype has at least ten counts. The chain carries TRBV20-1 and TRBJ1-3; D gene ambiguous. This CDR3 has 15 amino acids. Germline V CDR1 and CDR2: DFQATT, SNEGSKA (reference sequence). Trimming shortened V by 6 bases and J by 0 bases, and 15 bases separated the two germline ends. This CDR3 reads CSAPPFDDSGNTIYF. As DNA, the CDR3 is TGCAGTGCCCCCCCCTTTGACGACTCTGGAAACACCATATATTTT.

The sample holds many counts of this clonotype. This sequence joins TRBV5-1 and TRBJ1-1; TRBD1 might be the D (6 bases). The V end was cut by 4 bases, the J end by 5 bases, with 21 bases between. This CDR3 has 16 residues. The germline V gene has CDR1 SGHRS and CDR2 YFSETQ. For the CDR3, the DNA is TGCGCCAGCAGCCTGGCCGCAGGGGCCGGGGGTACTGAAGCTTTCTTT. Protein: CASSLAAGAGGTEAFF.

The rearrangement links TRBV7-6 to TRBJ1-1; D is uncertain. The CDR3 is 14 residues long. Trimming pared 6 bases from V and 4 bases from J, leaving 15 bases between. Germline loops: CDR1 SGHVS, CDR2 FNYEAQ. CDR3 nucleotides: TGTGCCAGCAGGCCCCCAGGAATTTTCACTGAAGCTTTCTTT. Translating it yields CASRPPGIFTEAFF. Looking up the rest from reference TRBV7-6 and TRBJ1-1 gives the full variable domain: GAGVSQSPRYKVTKRGQDVALRCDPISGHVSLYWYRQALGQGPEFLTYFNYEAQQDKSGLPNDRFSAERPEGSISTLTIQRTEQRDSAMYRCASRPPGIFTEAFFGQGTRLTVV.

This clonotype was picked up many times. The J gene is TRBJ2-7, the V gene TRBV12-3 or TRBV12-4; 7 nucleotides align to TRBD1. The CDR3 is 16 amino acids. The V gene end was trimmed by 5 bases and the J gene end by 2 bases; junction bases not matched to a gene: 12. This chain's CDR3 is CASSNRGPYEPYEQYF. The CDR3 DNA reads TGTGCCAGCAGTAACAGGGGACCTTACGAGCCCTACGAGCAGTACTTC.

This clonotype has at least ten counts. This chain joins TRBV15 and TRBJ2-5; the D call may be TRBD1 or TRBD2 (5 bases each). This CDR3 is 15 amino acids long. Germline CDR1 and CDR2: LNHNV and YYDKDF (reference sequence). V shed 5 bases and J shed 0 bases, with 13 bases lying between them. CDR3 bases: TGTGCCACCAGCGTCGGGACGCCGTACCAAGAGACCCAGTACTTC. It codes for CATSVGTPYQETQYF.

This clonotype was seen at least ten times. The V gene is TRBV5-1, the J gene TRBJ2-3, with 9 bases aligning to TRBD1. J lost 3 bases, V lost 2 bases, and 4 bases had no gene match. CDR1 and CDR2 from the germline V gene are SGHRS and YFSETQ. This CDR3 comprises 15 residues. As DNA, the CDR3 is TGCGCCAGCAGCTTTGGGACAGGGATAACAGATACGCAGTATTTT. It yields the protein CASSFGTGITDTQYF.

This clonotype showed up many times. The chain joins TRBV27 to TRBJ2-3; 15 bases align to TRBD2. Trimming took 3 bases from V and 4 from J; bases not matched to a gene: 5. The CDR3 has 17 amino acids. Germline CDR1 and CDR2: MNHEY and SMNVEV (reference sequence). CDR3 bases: TGTGCCAGCAGTTTGCGGACTAGCGGGGGGGCCCCAGATACGCAGTATTTT. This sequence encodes CASSLRTSGGAPDTQYF.

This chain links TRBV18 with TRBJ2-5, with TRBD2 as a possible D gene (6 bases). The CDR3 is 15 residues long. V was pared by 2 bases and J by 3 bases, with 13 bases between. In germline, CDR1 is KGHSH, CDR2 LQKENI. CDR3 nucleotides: TGTGCCAGCTCACCATTTACGACGGGGGAAGAGACCCAGTACTTC. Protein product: CASSPFTTGEETQYF.

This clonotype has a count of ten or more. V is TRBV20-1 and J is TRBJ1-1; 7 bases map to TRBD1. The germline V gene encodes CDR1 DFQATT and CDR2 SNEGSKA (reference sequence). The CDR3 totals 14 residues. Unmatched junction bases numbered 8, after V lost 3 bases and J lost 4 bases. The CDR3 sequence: CSASRTGSGTEAFF. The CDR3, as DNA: TGCAGTGCTAGTAGGACAGGCTCTGGCACTGAAGCTTTCTTT.